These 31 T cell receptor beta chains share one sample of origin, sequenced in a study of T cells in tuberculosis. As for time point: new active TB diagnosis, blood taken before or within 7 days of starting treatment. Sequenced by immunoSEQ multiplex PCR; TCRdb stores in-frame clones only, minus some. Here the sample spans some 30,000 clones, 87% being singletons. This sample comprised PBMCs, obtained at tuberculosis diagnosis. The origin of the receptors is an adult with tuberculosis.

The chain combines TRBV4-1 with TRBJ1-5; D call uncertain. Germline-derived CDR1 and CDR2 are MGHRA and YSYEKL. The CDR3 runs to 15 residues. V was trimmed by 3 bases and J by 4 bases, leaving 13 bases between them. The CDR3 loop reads CASSHLFKENQPQHF. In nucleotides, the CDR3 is TGCGCCAGCAGCCACCTTTTTAAGGAGAATCAGCCCCAGCATTTT.

DNA for the CDR3: TGTGCCAGCAGCTTACACAATGCGGGGTCTGGAAACACCATATATTTT. Its translation: CASSLHNAGSGNTIYF. V is TRBV7-2 and J is TRBJ1-3; D gene uncertain. Trimming removed 2 bases from V and 1 base from J, with 12 bases in between. CDR1 SGHTA and CDR2 FQGNSA come from the germline V gene. The length of the CDR3 is 16 residues. Drawing the rest from reference TRBV7-2 and TRBJ1-3, the complete variable domain is GAGVSQSPSNKVTEKGKDVELRCDPISGHTALYWYRQSLGQGLEFLIYFQGNSAPDKSGLPSDRFSAERTGGSVSTLTIQRTQQEDSAVYLCASSLHNAGSGNTIYFGEGSWLTVV.

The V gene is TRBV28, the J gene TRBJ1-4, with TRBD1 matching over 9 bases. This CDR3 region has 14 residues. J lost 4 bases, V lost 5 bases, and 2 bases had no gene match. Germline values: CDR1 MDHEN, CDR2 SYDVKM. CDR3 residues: CASSATGGNEKLFF. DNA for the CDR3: TGTGCCAGCAGTGCGACAGGGGGTAATGAAAAACTGTTTTTT.

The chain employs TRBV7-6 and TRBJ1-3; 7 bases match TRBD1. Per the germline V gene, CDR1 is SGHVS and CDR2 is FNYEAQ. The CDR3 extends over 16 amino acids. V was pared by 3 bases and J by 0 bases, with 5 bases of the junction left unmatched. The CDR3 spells CASSLGQSSSGNTIYF. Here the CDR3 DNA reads TGTGCCAGCAGCTTGGGACAGTCGAGCTCTGGAAACACCATATATTTT.

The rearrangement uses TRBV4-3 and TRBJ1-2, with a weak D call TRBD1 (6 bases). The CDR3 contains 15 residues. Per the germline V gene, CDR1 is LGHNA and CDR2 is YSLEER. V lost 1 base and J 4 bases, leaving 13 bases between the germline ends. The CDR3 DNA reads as TGCGCCAGCAGCCAAGTCCCAGGGGAAACCTATGGCTACACCTTC. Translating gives CASSQVPGETYGYTF.

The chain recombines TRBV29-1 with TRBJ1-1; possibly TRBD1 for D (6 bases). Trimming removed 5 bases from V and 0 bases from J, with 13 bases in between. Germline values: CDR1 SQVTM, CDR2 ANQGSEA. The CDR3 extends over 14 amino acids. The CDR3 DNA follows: TGCAGCGTTTCCACAGGGAACATGAACACTGAAGCTTTCTTT. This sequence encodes CSVSTGNMNTEAFF. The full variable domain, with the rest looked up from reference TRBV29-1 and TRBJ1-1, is SAVISQKPSRDICQRGTSLTIQCQVDSQVTMMFWYRQQPGQSLTLIATANQGSEATYESGFVIDKFPISRPNLTFSTLTVSNMSPEDSSIYLCSVSTGNMNTEAFFGQGTRLTVV.

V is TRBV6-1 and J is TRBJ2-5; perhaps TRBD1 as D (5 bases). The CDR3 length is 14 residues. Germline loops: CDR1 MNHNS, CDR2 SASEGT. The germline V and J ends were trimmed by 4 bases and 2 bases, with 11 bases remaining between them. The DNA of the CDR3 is TGTGCCAGCAGTGCCTGGCGGACACAAGAGACCCAGTACTTC. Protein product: CASSAWRTQETQYF.

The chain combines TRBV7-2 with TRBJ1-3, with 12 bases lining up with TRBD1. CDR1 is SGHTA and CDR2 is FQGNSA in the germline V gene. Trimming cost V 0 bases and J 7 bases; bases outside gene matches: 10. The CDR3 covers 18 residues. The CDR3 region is CASSLAPIGTGGRNTIYF. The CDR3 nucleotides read TGTGCCAGCAGCTTAGCCCCGATAGGGACAGGGGGCCGTAACACCATATATTTT.

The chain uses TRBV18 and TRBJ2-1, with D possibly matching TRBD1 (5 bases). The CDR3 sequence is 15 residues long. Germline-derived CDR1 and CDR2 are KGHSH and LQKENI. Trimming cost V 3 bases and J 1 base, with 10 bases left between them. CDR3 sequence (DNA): TGTGCCAGCTCACCTCAAGACAGTTCCTACAATGAGCAGTTCTTC. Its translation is CASSPQDSSYNEQFF. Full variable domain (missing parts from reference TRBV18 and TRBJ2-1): NAGVMQNPRHLVRRRGQEARLRCSPMKGHSHVYWYRQLPEEGLKFMVYLQKENIIDESGMPKERFSAEFPKEGPSILRIQQVVRGDSAAYFCASSPQDSSYNEQFFGPGTRLTVL.

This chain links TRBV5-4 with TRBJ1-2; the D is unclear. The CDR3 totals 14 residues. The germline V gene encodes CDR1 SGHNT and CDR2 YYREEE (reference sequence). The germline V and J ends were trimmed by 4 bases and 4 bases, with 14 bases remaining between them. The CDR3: CASSARGSSYGYTF. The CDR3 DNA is TGTGCCAGCAGCGCCCGAGGCAGCTCCTATGGCTACACCTTC.

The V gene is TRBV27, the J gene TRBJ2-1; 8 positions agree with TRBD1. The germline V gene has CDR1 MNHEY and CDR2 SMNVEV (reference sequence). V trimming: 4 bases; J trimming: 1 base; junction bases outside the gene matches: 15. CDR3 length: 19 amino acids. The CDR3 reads CASSYGQGGLKKSYNEQFF. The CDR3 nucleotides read TGTGCCAGCAGTTACGGACAGGGCGGTCTGAAGAAGTCCTACAATGAGCAGTTCTTC.

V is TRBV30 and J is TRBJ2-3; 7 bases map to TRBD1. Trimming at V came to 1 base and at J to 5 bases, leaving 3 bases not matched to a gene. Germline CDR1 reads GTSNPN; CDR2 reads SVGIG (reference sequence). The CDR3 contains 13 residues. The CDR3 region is CAWSEGAEDTQYF. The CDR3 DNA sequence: TGTGCCTGGAGTGAGGGGGCAGAAGATACGCAGTATTTT.

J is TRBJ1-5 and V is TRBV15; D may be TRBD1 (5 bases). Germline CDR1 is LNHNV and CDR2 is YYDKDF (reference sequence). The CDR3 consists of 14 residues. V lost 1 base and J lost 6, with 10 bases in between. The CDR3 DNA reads TGTGCCACCAGCAGAGGGGGGGTGACTCAGCCCCAGCATTTT. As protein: CATSRGGVTQPQHF.

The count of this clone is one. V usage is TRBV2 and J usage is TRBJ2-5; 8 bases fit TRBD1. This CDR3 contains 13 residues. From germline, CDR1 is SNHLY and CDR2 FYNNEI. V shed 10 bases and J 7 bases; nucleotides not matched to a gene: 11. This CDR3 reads CATDIGQGATQYF. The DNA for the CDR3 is TGTGCCACCGATATCGGACAGGGCGCGACCCAGTACTTC. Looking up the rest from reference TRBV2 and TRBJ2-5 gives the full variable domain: EPEVTQTPSHQVTQMGQEVILRCVPISNHLYFYWYRQILGQKVEFLVSFYNNEISEKSEIFDDQFSVERPDGSNFTLKIRSTKLEDSAMYFCATDIGQGATQYFGPGTRLLVL.

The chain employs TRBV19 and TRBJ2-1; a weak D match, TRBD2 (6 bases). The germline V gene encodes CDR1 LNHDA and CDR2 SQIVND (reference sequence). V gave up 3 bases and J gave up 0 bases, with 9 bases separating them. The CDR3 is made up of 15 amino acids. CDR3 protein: CASSISGVSYNEQFF. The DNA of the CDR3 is TGTGCCAGTAGTATTAGCGGAGTCTCCTACAATGAGCAGTTCTTC.

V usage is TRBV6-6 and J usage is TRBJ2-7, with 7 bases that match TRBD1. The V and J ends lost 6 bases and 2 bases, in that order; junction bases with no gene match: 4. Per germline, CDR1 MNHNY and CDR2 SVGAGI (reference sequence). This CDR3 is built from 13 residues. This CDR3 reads CASRKTGTYEQYF. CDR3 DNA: TGTGCCAGCAGAAAGACAGGGACCTACGAGCAGTACTTC.

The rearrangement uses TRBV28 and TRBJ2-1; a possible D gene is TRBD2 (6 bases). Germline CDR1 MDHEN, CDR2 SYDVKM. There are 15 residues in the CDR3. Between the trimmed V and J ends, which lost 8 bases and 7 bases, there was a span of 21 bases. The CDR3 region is CASCSGGIPLNEQFF. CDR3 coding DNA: TGTGCCAGCTGCTCCGGAGGGATTCCCCTTAATGAGCAGTTCTTC. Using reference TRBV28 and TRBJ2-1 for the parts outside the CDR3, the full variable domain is DVKVTQSSRYLVKRTGEKVFLECVQDMDHENMFWYRQDPGLGLRLIYFSYDVKMKEKGDIPEGYSVSREKKERFSLILESASTNQTSMYLCASCSGGIPLNEQFFGPGTRLTVL.

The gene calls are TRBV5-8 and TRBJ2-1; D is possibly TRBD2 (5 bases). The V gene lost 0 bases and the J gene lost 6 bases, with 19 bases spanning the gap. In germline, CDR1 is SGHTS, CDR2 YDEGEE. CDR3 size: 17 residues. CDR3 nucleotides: TGTGCCAGCAGCTTGGTTTCCGCCCTAGCAGCCCCCAATGAGCAGTTCTTC. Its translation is CASSLVSALAAPNEQFF.

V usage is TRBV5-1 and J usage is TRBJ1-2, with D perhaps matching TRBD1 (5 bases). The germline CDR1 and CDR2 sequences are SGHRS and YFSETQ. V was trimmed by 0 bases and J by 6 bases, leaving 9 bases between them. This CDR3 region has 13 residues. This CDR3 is CASSLAGGDGYTF. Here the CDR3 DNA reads TGCGCCAGCAGCTTGGCCGGGGGAGATGGCTACACCTTC.

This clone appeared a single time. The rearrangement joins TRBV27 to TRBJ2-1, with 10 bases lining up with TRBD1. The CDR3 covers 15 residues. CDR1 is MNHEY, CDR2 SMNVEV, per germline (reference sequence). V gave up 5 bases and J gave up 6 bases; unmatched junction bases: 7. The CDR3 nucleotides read TGTGCCAGCAGTGGAAGGACAGGGGGAGGCAATGAGCAGTTCTTC. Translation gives CASSGRTGGGNEQFF.

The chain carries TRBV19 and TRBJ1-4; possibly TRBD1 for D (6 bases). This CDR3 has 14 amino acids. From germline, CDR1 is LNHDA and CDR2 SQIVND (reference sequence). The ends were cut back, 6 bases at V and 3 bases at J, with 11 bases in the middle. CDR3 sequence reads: CASRTTGSNEKLFF. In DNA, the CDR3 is TGTGCCAGTAGGACGACAGGCTCTAATGAAAAACTGTTTTTT.

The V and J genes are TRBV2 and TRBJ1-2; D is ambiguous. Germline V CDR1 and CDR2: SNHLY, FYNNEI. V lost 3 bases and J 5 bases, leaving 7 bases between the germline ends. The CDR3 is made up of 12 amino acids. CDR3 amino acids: CASSEEQYGYTF. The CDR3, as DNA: TGTGCCAGCAGTGAGGAACAGTATGGCTACACCTTC.

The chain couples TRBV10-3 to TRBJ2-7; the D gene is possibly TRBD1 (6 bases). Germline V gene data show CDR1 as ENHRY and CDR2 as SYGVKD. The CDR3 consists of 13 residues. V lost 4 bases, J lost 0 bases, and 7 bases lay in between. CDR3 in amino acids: CAISGGPSYEQYF. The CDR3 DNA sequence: TGTGCCATCAGTGGGGGGCCCTCCTACGAGCAGTACTTC.

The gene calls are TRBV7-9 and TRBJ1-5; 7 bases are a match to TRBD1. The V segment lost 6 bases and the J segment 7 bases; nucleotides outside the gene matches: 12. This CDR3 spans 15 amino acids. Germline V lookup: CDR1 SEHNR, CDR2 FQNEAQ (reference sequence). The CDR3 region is CASSTDREPGQPQHF. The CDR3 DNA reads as TGTGCCAGCAGTACTGACAGGGAGCCGGGACAGCCCCAGCATTTT.

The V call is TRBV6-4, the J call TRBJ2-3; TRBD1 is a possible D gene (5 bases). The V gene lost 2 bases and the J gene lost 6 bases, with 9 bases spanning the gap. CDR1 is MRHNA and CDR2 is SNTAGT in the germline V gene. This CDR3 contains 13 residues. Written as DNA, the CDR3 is TGTGCCAGCAGTGACAGCAGGGCGGATACGCAGTATTTT. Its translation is CASSDSRADTQYF.

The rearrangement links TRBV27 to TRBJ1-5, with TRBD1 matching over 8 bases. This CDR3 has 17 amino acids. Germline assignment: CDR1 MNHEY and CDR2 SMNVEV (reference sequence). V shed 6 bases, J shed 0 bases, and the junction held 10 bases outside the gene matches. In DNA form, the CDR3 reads TGTGCCAGCAGCCTCCGAGGGACAGGTTTTAGCAATCAGCCCCAGCATTTT. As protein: CASSLRGTGFSNQPQHF.

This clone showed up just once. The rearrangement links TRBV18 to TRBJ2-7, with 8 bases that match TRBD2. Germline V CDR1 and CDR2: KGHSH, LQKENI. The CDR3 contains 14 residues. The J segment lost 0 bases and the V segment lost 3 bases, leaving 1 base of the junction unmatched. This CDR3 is CASSPGGASYEQYF. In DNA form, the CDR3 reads TGTGCCAGCTCACCCGGGGGGGCCTCCTACGAGCAGTACTTC.

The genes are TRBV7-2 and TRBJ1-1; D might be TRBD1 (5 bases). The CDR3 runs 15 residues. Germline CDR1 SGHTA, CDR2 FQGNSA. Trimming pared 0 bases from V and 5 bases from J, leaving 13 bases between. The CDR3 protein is CASSLAGHIETEAFF. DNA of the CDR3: TGTGCCAGCAGCTTAGCGGGGCACATTGAGACTGAAGCTTTCTTT.

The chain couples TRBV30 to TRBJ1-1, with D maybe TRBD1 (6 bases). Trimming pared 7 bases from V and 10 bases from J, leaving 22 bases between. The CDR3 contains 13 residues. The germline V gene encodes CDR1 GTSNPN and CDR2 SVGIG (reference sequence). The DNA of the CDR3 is TGTGCCTCGCCCGGGCTAGAACAGGGTGCAGCTTTCTTT. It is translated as CASPGLEQGAAFF.

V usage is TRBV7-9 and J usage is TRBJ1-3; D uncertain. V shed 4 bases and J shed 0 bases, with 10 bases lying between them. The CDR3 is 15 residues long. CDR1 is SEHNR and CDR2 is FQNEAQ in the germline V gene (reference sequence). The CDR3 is CASSSTESSGNTIYF. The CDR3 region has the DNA TGTGCCAGCAGCTCTACGGAGAGCTCTGGAAACACCATATATTTT.

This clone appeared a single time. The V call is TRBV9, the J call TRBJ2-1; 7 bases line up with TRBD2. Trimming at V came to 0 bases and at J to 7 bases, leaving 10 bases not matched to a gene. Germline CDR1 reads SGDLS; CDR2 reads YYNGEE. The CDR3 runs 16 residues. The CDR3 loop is CASSVGVAGSYNEQFF. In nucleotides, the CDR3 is TGTGCCAGCAGCGTAGGGGTAGCGGGTAGCTATAATGAGCAGTTCTTC.